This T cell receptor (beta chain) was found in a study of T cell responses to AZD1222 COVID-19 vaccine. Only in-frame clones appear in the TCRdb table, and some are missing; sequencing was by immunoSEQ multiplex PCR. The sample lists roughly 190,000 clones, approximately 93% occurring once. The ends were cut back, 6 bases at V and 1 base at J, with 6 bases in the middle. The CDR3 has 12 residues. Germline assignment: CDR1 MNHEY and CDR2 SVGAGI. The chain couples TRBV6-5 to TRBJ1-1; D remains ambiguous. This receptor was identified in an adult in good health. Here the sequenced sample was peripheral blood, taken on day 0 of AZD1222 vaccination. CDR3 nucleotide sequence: TGTGCCAGCAGAATAGGGAACACTGAAGCTTTCTTT. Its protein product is CASRIGNTEAFF.